This TCR beta chain stems from a study of T cells in Graves' hyperthyroidism and ophthalmopathy. Study-level information: Peripheral blood was secured at the point of initial diagnosis, before any treatment.

Notes on the study in general: A model built on 13 V-J features separated ophthalmopathy from stable hyperthyroidism. Among thyroid clonotypes expanded above 0.001, most also appeared in blood.

The CDR3 runs 14 residues. Unmatched junction bases numbered 4, after V lost 6 bases and J lost 7 bases. Diagnoses rested on clinical symptoms, serum thyroxine and TRAb, thyroid ultrasound and orbital computed tomography. The investigators amplified TCR beta CDR3 regions from RNA transcripts. Researchers ran a first-round RT-PCR on the TCR CDR3 using the HTBI primer set. TCRdb fed the multiplex PCR reads into MiXCR, producing one record per CDR3 protein. The sample lists 500,000 to 550,000 distinct CDR3 sequences, about 20% occurring once. About this clonotype: The antigen is not known.

The chain uses TRBV12-3 or TRBV12-4 and TRBJ1-6; TRBD1 matches 9 bases. This sequence originates from a man between 40 and 49 years old with Graves' ophthalmopathy. The sample taken for sequencing was blood. The CDR3 region has the DNA TGTGCCAGCAGACAGGGGGCTCAGAATTCACCCCTCCACTTT. It is translated as CASRQGAQNSPLHF.